One sample yielded the 13 T cell receptor beta chains listed below, sequenced in a study of long-term antiretroviral therapy in people with HIV. The authors ran the immunoSEQ assay, v3.0, at survey level. The repertoire was sequenced with immunoSEQ multiplex PCR; TCRdb's copy has only in-frame clones and lacks some. The sample lists 25,000 to 30,000 clones, about 86% seen once, with around 5% in the top ten. Sequenced material: unsorted PBMCs, taken just over 2.6 years after starting antiretroviral therapy. The receptors here all came from a man aged 35 to 55 with HIV.

This clone was found once. The CDR3 spells CASSRQPGGEQYF. DNA for the CDR3: TGTGCCAGCAGTCGACAACCAGGCGGCGAGCAGTACTTC. The chain is built from TRBV28 and TRBJ2-7; D is undetermined. Germline assignment: CDR1 MDHEN and CDR2 SYDVKM. This CDR3 spans 13 amino acids. V lost 5 bases and J 6 bases, leaving 14 bases between the germline ends.

This chain connects TRBV7-2 to TRBJ2-5; 9 bases match TRBD1. Trimming removed 5 bases from V and 3 bases from J; junction bases left unmatched: 10. Germline V lookup: CDR1 SGHTA, CDR2 FQGNSA. CDR3 size: 16 residues. CDR3 DNA: TGTGCCAGCAGCCAAATGCCGGGACAGGGTAAAGAGACCCAGTACTTC. Amino acids: CASSQMPGQGKETQYF.

The chain couples TRBV7-2 to TRBJ2-7; D call uncertain. Germline CDR1 is SGHTA and CDR2 is FQGNSA. This CDR3 region has 16 residues. V was pared by 7 bases and J by 0 bases, with 19 bases between. The CDR3 nucleotides are TGTGCCAGCAACCCTTTTGGCAGGAAGGGCTCCTACGAGCAGTACTTC. The encoded protein is CASNPFGRKGSYEQYF. Drawing the rest from reference TRBV7-2 and TRBJ2-7, the complete variable domain is GAGVSQSPSNKVTEKGKDVELRCDPISGHTALYWYRQSLGQGLEFLIYFQGNSAPDKSGLPSDRFSAERTGGSVSTLTIQRTQQEDSAVYLCASNPFGRKGSYEQYFGPGTRLTVT.

The chain employs TRBV5-4 and TRBJ1-2; D is perhaps TRBD1 (6 bases). The CDR3 contains 13 residues. CDR1 and CDR2 (germline): SGHNT, YYREEE (reference sequence). Trimming took 4 bases from V and 2 from J, leaving 9 bases between them. In DNA form, the CDR3 reads TGTGCCAGCAGCACCGACAGGAACTATGGCTACACCTTC. It yields the protein CASSTDRNYGYTF.

The rearrangement links TRBV18 to TRBJ2-2, with 11 nucleotides matching TRBD2. The CDR3 extends over 15 amino acids. From germline, CDR1 is KGHSH and CDR2 LQKENI. Trimming removed 3 bases from V and 6 bases from J; junction bases left unmatched: 3. The CDR3: CASSPTSGSSGELFF. The CDR3 DNA follows: TGTGCCAGCTCACCTACTAGCGGGAGTTCCGGGGAGCTGTTTTTT.

The rearrangement links TRBV19 to TRBJ1-5; D may be TRBD1 (6 bases). The CDR3 sequence is 14 residues long. The germline gives CDR1 LNHDA, CDR2 SQIVND (reference sequence). V was shortened by 7 bases and J by 7 bases, with 17 bases between the two germline ends. The CDR3 is CASTTAPGDQPQHF. CDR3 DNA sequence: TGTGCCAGTACAACCGCCCCAGGGGACCAGCCCCAGCATTTT. The variable domain in full, with the rest retrieved from reference TRBV19 and TRBJ1-5, is DGGITQSPKYLFRKEGQNVTLSCEQNLNHDAMYWYRQDPGQGLRLIYYSQIVNDFQKGDIAEGYSVSREKKESFPLTVTSAQKNPTAFYLCASTTAPGDQPQHFGDGTRLSIL.

The genes are TRBV7-9 and TRBJ1-1; D call uncertain. CDR1 and CDR2 from the germline V gene are SEHNR and FQNEAQ (reference sequence). The length of the CDR3 is 14 residues. Trimming removed 4 bases at V and 5 bases at J, with 14 bases between. CDR3 residues: CASSSEGQRTEAFF. The CDR3 DNA reads TGTGCCAGCAGCTCAGAAGGCCAAAGGACTGAAGCTTTCTTT.

The chain combines TRBV7-2 with TRBJ2-4; 13 bases align to TRBD2. The CDR3 is 15 residues long. CDR1 is SGHTA and CDR2 is FQGNSA in the germline V gene. The V and J ends lost 5 bases and 9 bases, in that order; junction bases with no gene match: 7. The CDR3 DNA reads TGTGCCAGCAGCCCGGGACTAGCGGGGAGGGGCATTCAGTACTTC. It is translated as CASSPGLAGRGIQYF.

This clone was found once. The genes are TRBV19 and TRBJ2-3; the D gene is possibly TRBD2 (6 bases). CDR1 and CDR2 from the germline V gene are LNHDA and SQIVND (reference sequence). V lost 7 bases and J lost 0, with 14 bases in between. This CDR3 contains 15 residues. The CDR3 bases are TGTGCCAGTACCCCTGGGGGGTTCAGCACAGATACGCAGTATTTT. Amino acid sequence: CASTPGGFSTDTQYF.

This chain uses TRBV7-8 with TRBJ2-7, with TRBD2 as a possible D gene (5 bases). This CDR3 region has 13 residues. Trimming took off 5 bases at V and 9 bases at J, with 17 bases between the two ends. Germline CDR1 is SGHVS and CDR2 is FQNEAQ. CDR3 sequence: CASSVTPVGVQYF. CDR3 coding DNA: TGTGCCAGCAGCGTAACACCCGTCGGGGTGCAGTACTTC.

The chain combines TRBV5-1 with TRBJ2-1; 9 bases fit TRBD1. CDR3 length: 15 residues. Germline assignment: CDR1 SGHRS and CDR2 YFSETQ. With 4 bases clipped from V and 5 bases from J, the junction kept 7 bases outside the gene matches. The CDR3 DNA reads as TGCGCCAGCAGCCTGGACAGGGGTTTCCACAATGAGCAGTTCTTC. Amino acid sequence: CASSLDRGFHNEQFF.

The rearrangement uses TRBV6-5 and TRBJ2-7; 10 nucleotides match TRBD2. This CDR3 has 15 residues. Germline V gene sequence: CDR1 MNHEY, CDR2 SVGAGI. Trimming cost V 2 bases and J 1 base; bases outside gene matches: 2. CDR3 amino acids: CASSYKLAGSYEQYF. The CDR3 DNA follows: TGTGCCAGCAGTTACAAACTAGCGGGATCCTACGAGCAGTACTTC.

This clone was recorded only once. Lacking the conserved final phenylalanine or tryptophan, this CDR3 likely reflects a read error. The DNA is omitted, as the CDR3 cannot be located on it reliably, and the CDR3 follows TCRdb's listing. The CDR3: CSARDTPTTAV. J is TRBJ2-3 and V is TRBV20-1; TRBD1 reflects the table's D call only, with no check against the DNA. CDR1 is DFQATT, CDR2 SNEGSKA, per germline (reference sequence). Ends included, the CDR3 has 11 residues.